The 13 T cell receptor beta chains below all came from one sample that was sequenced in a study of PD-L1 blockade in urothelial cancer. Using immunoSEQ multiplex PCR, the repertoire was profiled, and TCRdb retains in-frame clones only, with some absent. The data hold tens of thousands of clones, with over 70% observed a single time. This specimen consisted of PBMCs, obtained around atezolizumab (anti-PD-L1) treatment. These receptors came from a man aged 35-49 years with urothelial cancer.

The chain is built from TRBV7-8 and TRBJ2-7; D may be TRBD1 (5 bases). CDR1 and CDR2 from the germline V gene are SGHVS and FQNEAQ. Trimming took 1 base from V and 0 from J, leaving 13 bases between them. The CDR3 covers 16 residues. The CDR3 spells CASSLVGAESSYEQYF. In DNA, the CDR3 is TGTGCCAGCAGCTTAGTTGGGGCAGAGAGCTCCTACGAGCAGTACTTC.

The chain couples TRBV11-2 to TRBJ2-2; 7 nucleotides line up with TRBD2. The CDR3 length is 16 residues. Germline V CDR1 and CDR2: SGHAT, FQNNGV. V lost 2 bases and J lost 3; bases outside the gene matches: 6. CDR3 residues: CASSLRRERDTGELFF. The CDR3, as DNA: TGTGCCAGCAGCTTAAGGCGGGAGCGCGACACCGGGGAGCTGTTTTTT.

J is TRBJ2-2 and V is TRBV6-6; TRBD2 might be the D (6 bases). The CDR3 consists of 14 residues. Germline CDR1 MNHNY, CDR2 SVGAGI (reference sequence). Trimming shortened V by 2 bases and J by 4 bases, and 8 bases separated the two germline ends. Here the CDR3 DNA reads TGTGCCAGCAGTTACCCGGGACTCACCGGGGAGCTGTTTTTT. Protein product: CASSYPGLTGELFF.

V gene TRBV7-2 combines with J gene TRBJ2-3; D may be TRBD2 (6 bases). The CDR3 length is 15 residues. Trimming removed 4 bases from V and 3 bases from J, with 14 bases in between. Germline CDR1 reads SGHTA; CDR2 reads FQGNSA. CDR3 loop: CASSSLPLATDTQYF. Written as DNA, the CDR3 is TGTGCCAGCAGCTCCCTCCCCCTAGCGACAGATACGCAGTATTTT.

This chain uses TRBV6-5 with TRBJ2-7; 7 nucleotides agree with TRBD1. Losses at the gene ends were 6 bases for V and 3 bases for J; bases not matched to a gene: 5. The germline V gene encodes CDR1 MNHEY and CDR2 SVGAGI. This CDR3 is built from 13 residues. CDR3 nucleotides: TGTGCCAGCAGGGTAGGGACAGACTACGAGCAGTACTTC. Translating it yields CASRVGTDYEQYF.

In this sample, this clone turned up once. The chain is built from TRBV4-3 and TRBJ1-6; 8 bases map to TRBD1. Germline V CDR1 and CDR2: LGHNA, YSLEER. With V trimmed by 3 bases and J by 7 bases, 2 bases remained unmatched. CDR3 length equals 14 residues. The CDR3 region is CASSQDRVNSPLHF. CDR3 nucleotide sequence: TGCGCCAGCAGCCAGGACAGGGTAAATTCACCCCTCCACTTT.

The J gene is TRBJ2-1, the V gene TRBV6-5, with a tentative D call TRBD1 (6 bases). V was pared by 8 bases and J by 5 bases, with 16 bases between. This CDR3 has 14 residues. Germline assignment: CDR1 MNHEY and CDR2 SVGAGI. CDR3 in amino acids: CASARGQGHNEQFF. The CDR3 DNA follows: TGTGCCAGCGCCCGAGGGCAGGGGCACAATGAGCAGTTCTTC.

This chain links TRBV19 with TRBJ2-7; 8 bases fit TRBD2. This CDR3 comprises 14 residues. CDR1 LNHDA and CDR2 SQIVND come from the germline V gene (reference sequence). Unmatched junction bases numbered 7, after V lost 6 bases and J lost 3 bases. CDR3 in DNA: TGTGCCAGTAGGGCCGGGACTAGTCACTACGAGCAGTACTTC. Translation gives CASRAGTSHYEQYF.

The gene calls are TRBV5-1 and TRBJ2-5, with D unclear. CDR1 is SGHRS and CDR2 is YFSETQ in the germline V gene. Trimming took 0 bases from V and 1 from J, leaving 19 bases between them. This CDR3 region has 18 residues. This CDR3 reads CASSLGGSRARFQETQYF. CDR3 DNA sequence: TGCGCCAGCAGCTTGGGCGGTAGTCGAGCGCGTTTCCAAGAGACCCAGTACTTC.

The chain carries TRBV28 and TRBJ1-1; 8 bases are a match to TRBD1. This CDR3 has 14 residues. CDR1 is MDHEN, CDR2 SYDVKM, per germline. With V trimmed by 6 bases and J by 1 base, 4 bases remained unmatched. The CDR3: CASRQGQANTEAFF. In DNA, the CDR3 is TGTGCCAGCAGACAGGGACAGGCGAACACTGAAGCTTTCTTT.

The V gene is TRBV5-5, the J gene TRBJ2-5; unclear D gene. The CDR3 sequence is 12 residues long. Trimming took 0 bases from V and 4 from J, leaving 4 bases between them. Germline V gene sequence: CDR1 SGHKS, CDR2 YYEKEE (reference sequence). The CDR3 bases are TGTGCCAGCAGCTTGGACGGAGAGACCCAGTACTTC. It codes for CASSLDGETQYF.

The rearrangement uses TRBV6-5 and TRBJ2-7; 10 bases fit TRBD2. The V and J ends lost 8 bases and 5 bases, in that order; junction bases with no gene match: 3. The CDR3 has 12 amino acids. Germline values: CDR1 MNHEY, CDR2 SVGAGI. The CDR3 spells CASRTSGNEQYF. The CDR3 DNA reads TGTGCCAGCCGGACTAGCGGTAACGAGCAGTACTTC.

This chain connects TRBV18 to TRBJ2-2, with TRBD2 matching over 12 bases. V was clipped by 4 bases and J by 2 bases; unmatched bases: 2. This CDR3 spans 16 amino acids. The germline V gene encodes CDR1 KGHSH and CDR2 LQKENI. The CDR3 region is CASSRGLAGNTGELFF. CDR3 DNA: TGTGCCAGCTCACGCGGACTAGCGGGAAACACCGGGGAGCTGTTTTTT.